This T cell receptor (beta chain) came from a study of radiotherapy plus CTLA-4 blockade in lung cancer. Study-wide context: Objective responses were recorded in about 18% of patients, with disease control recorded in approximately 32%. Whole-study results and caveats: Interferon-beta and early blood T cell clone dynamics reportedly predicted response best. Radiotherapy with ipilimumab was followed by blood expansion of tumor-derived clones.

With ipilimumab providing CTLA-4 blockade, focal radiation was administered to patients who had chemo-refractory metastatic non-small-cell lung cancer. For this clone: Its antigen is unknown.

Only in-frame clones appear in the TCRdb table, and some are missing; sequencing was by immunoSEQ multiplex PCR. The sample lists roughly 55,000 clones; approximately 70% were seen once. Germline CDR1 MNHEY, CDR2 SVGAGI. Trimming removed 0 bases from V and 5 bases from J, with 12 bases in between. The CDR3 contains 15 residues. The sample was peripheral blood, taken from a patient treated with radiotherapy plus ipilimumab. V usage is TRBV6-5 and J usage is TRBJ2-3; D unresolved. The receptor was derived from a human donor with non-small cell lung cancer whose response to radiotherapy plus ipilimumab could not be evaluated. The CDR3, as DNA: TGTGCCAGCAGTTACTCGACGGGTGTAGTAGATACGCAGTATTTT. It specifies CASSYSTGVVDTQYF.